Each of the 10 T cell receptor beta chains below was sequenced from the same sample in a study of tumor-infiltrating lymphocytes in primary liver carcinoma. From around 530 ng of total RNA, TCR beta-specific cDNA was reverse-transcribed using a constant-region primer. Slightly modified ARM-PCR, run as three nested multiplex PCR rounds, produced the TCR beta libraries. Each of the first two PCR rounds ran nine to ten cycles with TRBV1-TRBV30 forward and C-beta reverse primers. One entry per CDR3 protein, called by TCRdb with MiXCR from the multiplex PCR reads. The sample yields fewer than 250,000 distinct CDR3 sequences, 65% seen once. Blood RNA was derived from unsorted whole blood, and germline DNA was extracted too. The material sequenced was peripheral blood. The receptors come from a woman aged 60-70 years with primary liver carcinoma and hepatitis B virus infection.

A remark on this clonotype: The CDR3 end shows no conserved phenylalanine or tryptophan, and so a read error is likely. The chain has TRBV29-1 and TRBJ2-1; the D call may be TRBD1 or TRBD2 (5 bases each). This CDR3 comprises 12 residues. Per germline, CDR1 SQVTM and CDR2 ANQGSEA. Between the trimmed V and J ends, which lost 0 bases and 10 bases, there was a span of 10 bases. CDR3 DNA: TGCAGCGTTGAAGAAAGGGGACGCGAGCAGTTCTTG. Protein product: CSVEERGREQFL.

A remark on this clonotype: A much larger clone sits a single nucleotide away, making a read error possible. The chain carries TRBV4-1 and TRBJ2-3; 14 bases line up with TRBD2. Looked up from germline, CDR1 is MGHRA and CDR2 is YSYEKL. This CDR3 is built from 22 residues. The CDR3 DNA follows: TGCGCCAGCAGCTCCCACCGACCCGGGACTAGCGGGAGTTTTGGTGGCACAGATGCGCAGTATTTT. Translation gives CASSSHRPGTSGSFGGTDAQYF.

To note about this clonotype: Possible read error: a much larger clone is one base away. The CDR3 DNA follows: TGCGTCAGCAGCGGCCGCTATGGCTACACCTTC. It specifies CVSSGRYGYTF. The chain uses TRBV4-1 and TRBJ1-2; D gene unclear. Germline V gives CDR1 MGHRA, CDR2 YSYEKL. The CDR3 sequence is 11 residues long.

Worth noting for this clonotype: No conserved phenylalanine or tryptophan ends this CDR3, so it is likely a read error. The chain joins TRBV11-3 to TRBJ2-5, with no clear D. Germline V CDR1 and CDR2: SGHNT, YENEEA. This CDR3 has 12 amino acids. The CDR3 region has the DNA TGTGCCAGTAGCTTAGGAACTGGGACCCAGTACTAC. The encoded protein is CASSLGTGTQYY.

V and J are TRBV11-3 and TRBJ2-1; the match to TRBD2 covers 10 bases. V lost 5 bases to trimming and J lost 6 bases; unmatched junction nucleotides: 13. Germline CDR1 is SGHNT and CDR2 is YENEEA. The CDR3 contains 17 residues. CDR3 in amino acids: CASSLHSSGRTGNEQFF. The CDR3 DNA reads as TGTGCCAGCAGCCTGCATAGTAGCGGGAGGACGGGCAATGAGCAGTTCTTC.

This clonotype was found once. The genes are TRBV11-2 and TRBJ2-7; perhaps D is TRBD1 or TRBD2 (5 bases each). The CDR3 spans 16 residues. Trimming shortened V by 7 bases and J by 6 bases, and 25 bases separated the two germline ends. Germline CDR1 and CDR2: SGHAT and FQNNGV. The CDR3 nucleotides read TGTGCCAGCAACTACGGCTGGGGGACCTCGGGAAGCGAGCAGTACTTC. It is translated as CASNYGWGTSGSEQYF.

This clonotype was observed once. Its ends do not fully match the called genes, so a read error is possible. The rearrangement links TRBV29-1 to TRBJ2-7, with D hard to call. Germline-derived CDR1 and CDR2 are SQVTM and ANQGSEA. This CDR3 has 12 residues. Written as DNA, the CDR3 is TGCAGCGCAGATGACGACTCCTACGAGCAATACTTC. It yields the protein CSADDDSYEQYF.

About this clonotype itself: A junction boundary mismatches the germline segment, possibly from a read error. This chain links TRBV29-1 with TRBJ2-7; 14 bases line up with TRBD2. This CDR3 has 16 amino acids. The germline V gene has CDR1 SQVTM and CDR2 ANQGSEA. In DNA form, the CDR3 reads TGCAACGTGAAGCAGGGACTAGCGGGAGTGTTATACGGGCAGTACTTC. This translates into CNVKQGLAGVLYGQYF.

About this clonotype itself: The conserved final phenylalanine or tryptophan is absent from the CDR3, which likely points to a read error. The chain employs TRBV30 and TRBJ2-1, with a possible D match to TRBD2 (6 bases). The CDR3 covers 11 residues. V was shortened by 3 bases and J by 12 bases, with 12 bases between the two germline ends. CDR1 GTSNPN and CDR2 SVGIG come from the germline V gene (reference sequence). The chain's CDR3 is CAWRLTRGQFL. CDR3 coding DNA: TGTGCCTGGAGACTGACTAGGGGGCAGTTCTTA.

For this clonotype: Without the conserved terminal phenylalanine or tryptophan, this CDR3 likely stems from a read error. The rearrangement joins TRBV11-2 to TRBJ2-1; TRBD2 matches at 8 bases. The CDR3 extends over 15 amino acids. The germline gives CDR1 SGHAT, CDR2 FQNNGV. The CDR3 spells CAISLDGGRSSEQFC. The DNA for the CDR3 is TGTGCCATCAGCTTAGATGGCGGGAGGAGTTCTGAGCAGTTCTGC.